This passage covers 21 T cell receptor beta chains from one sample sequenced in a study of read filtering for tumor transcriptome and immune sequencing. The library was built from approximately 400 ng RNA with molecular barcoded adaptors for alpha/delta and beta/gamma chains. TCRdb reprocessed the reads via MiXCR and lists one record per CDR3 protein. The sample has 40,000 to 50,000 distinct CDR3 sequences; around 15% are singletons. The source material was a population of CD138-negative cells sorted from bone marrow. The receptor set was obtained from a donor over 35 with multiple myeloma.

This clonotype was recorded a few times. The chain is built from TRBV29-1 and TRBJ2-5; TRBD1 is a possible D gene (5 bases). The CDR3 loop spans 12 amino acids. Trimming took 5 bases from V and 3 from J, leaving 10 bases between them. Per germline, CDR1 SQVTM and CDR2 ANQGSEA. This CDR3 is CSVLRVEETQYF. The CDR3, as DNA: TGCAGCGTTCTCAGGGTGGAAGAGACCCAGTACTTC.

There are many counts of this clonotype. V and J are TRBV28 and TRBJ2-7, with D perhaps TRBD2 (6 bases). The CDR3 loop spans 16 amino acids. V lost 1 base and J lost 9, with 22 bases in between. Germline V gene data show CDR1 as MDHEN and CDR2 as SYDVKM. The chain's CDR3 is CASSLFGGGTPLVQYF. Written as DNA, the CDR3 is TGTGCCAGCAGTTTATTCGGTGGGGGGACCCCACTTGTGCAGTACTTC.

This clonotype has at least ten counts. The chain joins TRBV5-1 to TRBJ2-3, with D maybe TRBD2 (6 bases). Germline V lookup: CDR1 SGHRS, CDR2 YFSETQ. Deletions cut 1 base from V and 6 bases from J, with 12 bases between. This CDR3 is 14 amino acids long. CDR3 protein: CASSLRELQDTQYF. The DNA for the CDR3 is TGCGCCAGCAGCTTGCGGGAGCTCCAGGATACGCAGTATTTT.

In regard to this clonotype: A clone one base away is much larger, so this may be a read error. The chain employs TRBV14 and TRBJ2-1; maybe TRBD1 (5 bases). The V gene lost 2 bases and the J gene lost 0 bases, with 8 bases spanning the gap. Per germline, CDR1 SGHDN and CDR2 FVKESK. The CDR3 runs 15 residues. The CDR3 region is CASSQLTVSYNEQFF. The CDR3 DNA is TGTGCCAGCAGCCAATTGACAGTCTCCTACAATGAGCAGTTCTTC.

This clonotype was seen at least ten times. The chain combines TRBV30 with TRBJ2-2; 8 nucleotides agree with TRBD1. J lost 3 bases, V lost 2 bases, and 5 bases had no gene match. The CDR3 consists of 15 residues. The germline V gene has CDR1 GTSNPN and CDR2 SVGIG (reference sequence). The CDR3 protein is CAWSIRGRDTGELFF. The CDR3 DNA follows: TGTGCCTGGAGTATCAGGGGGCGCGACACCGGGGAGCTGTTTTTT.

In regard to this clonotype: Since a much larger clone is just one base distant, this may be a read error. The chain joins TRBV2 to TRBJ2-7; 10 bases align to TRBD2. The CDR3 has 15 amino acids. With V trimmed by 5 bases and J by 13 bases, 17 bases remained unmatched. In germline, CDR1 is SNHLY, CDR2 FYNNEI. CDR3 bases: TGTGCCAGCAGTCTTGTTCTAGCGGGAGCTCCTCGCATATACTTC. It encodes CASSLVLAGAPRIYF.

Ten or more counts support this clonotype. This CDR3 reads CASSLAAGGSYEQYF. In DNA form, the CDR3 reads TGCGCCAGCAGCTTGGCTGCGGGAGGGTCCTACGAGCAGTACTTC. J is TRBJ2-7 and V is TRBV5-1; TRBD2 agrees at 9 bases. After removal of 0 bases from V and 1 base from J, the junction contained 2 bases not matched to a gene. In germline, CDR1 is SGHRS, CDR2 YFSETQ. The CDR3 covers 15 residues.

This clonotype was observed a handful of times. J is TRBJ1-1 and V is TRBV12-3 or TRBV12-4; possible D gene TRBD1, 6 bases. The CDR3 contains 15 residues. V shed 0 bases and J shed 0 bases, with 8 bases lying between them. CDR3: CASSLAGHMNTEAFF. The CDR3 DNA sequence: TGTGCCAGCAGTTTAGCGGGACACATGAACACTGAAGCTTTCTTT.

This clonotype was picked up many times. This rearrangement joins TRBV4-1 to TRBJ2-1; TRBD2 aligns across 10 bases. V gave up 1 base and J gave up 5 bases; unmatched junction bases: 2. The CDR3 totals 15 residues. Germline V gives CDR1 MGHRA, CDR2 YSYEKL. As DNA, the CDR3 is TGCGCCAGCAGCCAAGGGGGACTAGCGCACAATGAGCAGTTCTTC. It is translated as CASSQGGLAHNEQFF.

In regard to this clonotype: A much larger clone lies a single base off, so this may be a read error. Lacking the conserved final phenylalanine or tryptophan, this CDR3 likely reflects a read error. CDR3 region: CASRDRNTEAFL. CDR3 nucleotide sequence: TGTGCCAGTAGAGACAGGAACACTGAAGCTTTCCTT. The chain recombines TRBV19 with TRBJ1-1; D might be TRBD1 (5 bases). Germline CDR1 and CDR2: LNHDA and SQIVND (reference sequence). V gave up 6 bases and J gave up 1 base, with 6 bases separating them. This CDR3 spans 12 amino acids.

This clonotype has at least ten counts. The chain couples TRBV20-1 to TRBJ2-1; 10 nucleotides align to TRBD2. Trimming at V came to 3 bases and at J to 4 bases, leaving 3 bases not matched to a gene. Germline CDR1 DFQATT, CDR2 SNEGSKA (reference sequence). The CDR3 spans 14 residues. The CDR3 reads CSARGTSEYNEQFF. DNA for the CDR3: TGCAGTGCTAGGGGGACTAGCGAATACAATGAGCAGTTCTTC.

In its sample, this clonotype was seen many times. This chain joins TRBV10-2 and TRBJ2-2; TRBD1 matches at 9 bases. The V and J ends lost 4 bases and 5 bases, in that order; junction bases with no gene match: 8. From germline, CDR1 is WSHSY and CDR2 SAAADI. This CDR3 contains 16 residues. The DNA of the CDR3 is TGCGCCAGCAGTGTCTCCGGGACAGGGTTGACCGGGGAGCTGTTTTTT. Its protein product is CASSVSGTGLTGELFF.

This clonotype was counted ten times or more. This chain joins TRBV12-3 or TRBV12-4 and TRBJ2-5, with D perhaps matching TRBD2 (6 bases). Trimming took off 3 bases at V and 5 bases at J, with 13 bases between the two ends. CDR3 length: 14 amino acids. This chain's CDR3 is CASSFGGNLETQYF. The CDR3 DNA reads TGTGCCAGCAGTTTTGGGGGGAATTTGGAGACCCAGTACTTC.

This clonotype has ten or more counts. The CDR3, as DNA: TGTGCCAGCTCCATCGTGGGGACTGGGGCCAACGTCCTGACTTTC. Translated: CASSIVGTGANVLTF. The V call is TRBV7-9, the J call TRBJ2-6; D is unclear. The CDR3 contains 15 residues. The V gene lost 8 bases and the J gene lost 2 bases, with 13 bases spanning the gap. Germline CDR1 is SEHNR and CDR2 is FQNEAQ (reference sequence).

This clonotype appeared many times. The junction does not match germline at one end; this may be a read error. This rearrangement joins TRBV20-1 to TRBJ2-7; D might be TRBD1 or TRBD2, each matching 5 bases. The germline V gene has CDR1 DFQATT and CDR2 SNEGSKA (reference sequence). This CDR3 has 11 residues. The CDR3 nucleotides are TGCAGTACTAGATCAGGGATGGAGCAGTACTTC. This encodes CSTRSGMEQYF.

This clonotype was seen repeatedly, ten times or more. The V gene is TRBV7-9, the J gene TRBJ1-4; TRBD1 matches at 8 bases. This CDR3 comprises 14 residues. V lost 4 bases to trimming and J lost 7 bases; unmatched junction nucleotides: 5. Germline CDR1 and CDR2: SEHNR and FQNEAQ (reference sequence). The CDR3 loop reads CASSSDRDGEKLFF. The CDR3 DNA sequence: TGTGCCAGCAGCTCGGACAGGGACGGTGAAAAACTGTTTTTT.

This clonotype came up once. Possible read error: a much larger clone is one base away. The V call is TRBV11-3, the J call TRBJ2-2; 8 nucleotides align to TRBD1. From germline, CDR1 is SGHNT and CDR2 YENEEA. J gave up 4 bases and V 7 bases, and 5 bases lay outside the gene matches. This CDR3 spans 14 amino acids. CDR3 sequence reads: CASNIDRGTGELFF. The CDR3 DNA reads as TGTGCCAGCAACATAGACAGGGGCACCGGGGAGCTGTTTTTT.

This clonotype was seen at least ten times. The J gene is TRBJ1-1, the V gene TRBV29-1; possible D gene TRBD1, 5 bases. The germline gives CDR1 SQVTM, CDR2 ANQGSEA. Trimming removed 5 bases at V and 0 bases at J, with 13 bases between. The CDR3 totals 14 residues. This CDR3 reads CSVPLEGMNTEAFF. The CDR3 DNA reads as TGCAGCGTTCCCTTGGAGGGGATGAACACTGAAGCTTTCTTT.

This clonotype came up many times. The chain recombines TRBV12-3 or TRBV12-4 with TRBJ2-1; the match to TRBD2 covers 7 bases. J was trimmed by 5 bases and V by 3 bases; bases with no gene match: 13. The CDR3 extends over 17 amino acids. The CDR3 loop reads CASSFLSFGGGNNEQFF. CDR3 bases: TGTGCCAGCAGTTTTTTGTCCTTCGGGGGAGGGAACAATGAGCAGTTCTTC.

This clonotype showed up many times. The chain links TRBV6-1 to TRBJ2-7; D remains ambiguous. Germline assignment: CDR1 MNHNS and CDR2 SASEGT. V lost 4 bases and J lost 3, with 10 bases in between. The CDR3 runs to 13 residues. The CDR3 nucleotides are TGTGCCAGCAGTGCCTCGGCCTTCTACGAGCAGTACTTC. This gives the protein CASSASAFYEQYF.

This clonotype was counted at least ten times. This rearrangement joins TRBV24-1 to TRBJ2-7; TRBD1 matches at 8 bases. CDR3 length equals 14 residues. Losses at the gene ends were 4 bases for V and 4 bases for J; bases not matched to a gene: 5. Germline V lookup: CDR1 KGHDR, CDR2 SFDVKD. The CDR3 reads CATSEAGGLYEQYF. The CDR3 DNA reads as TGTGCCACCAGTGAAGCAGGGGGCCTGTACGAGCAGTACTTC.